The 8 T cell receptor beta chains listed next were all sequenced from one sample in a study of untreated major depressive disorder. Clones were read by immunoSEQ multiplex PCR, and TCRdb kept only the in-frame ones, dropping some. The top ten clones hold 0.82% of a sample with 15,000 to 20,000 clones, 85% to 90% of them seen once. Sequencing input: CD4+ T cells from PBMCs. Every receptor here comes from a woman younger than 45 in good health.

The gene calls are TRBV6-6 and TRBJ1-5; TRBD1 matches 7 bases. CDR1 and CDR2 from the germline V gene are MNHNY and SVGAGI (reference sequence). The CDR3 has 14 amino acids. V lost 7 bases and J lost 4; bases outside the gene matches: 7. In nucleotides, the CDR3 is TGTGCCAGCATGGGGCAGGGGGTGAATCAGCCCCAGCATTTT. Its translation: CASMGQGVNQPQHF.

V is TRBV11-2 and J is TRBJ2-7; 8 bases fit TRBD2. Unmatched junction bases numbered 5, after V lost 1 base and J lost 3 bases. Germline V gives CDR1 SGHAT, CDR2 FQNNGV. This CDR3 is built from 15 residues. The CDR3 sequence is CASSLASGSYYEQYF. CDR3 coding DNA: TGTGCCAGCAGCTTAGCAAGCGGGAGTTACTACGAGCAGTACTTC.

The chain couples TRBV5-1 to TRBJ2-1; TRBD1 is a possible D gene (6 bases). Germline CDR1 SGHRS, CDR2 YFSETQ. Trimming stripped 4 bases from V and 4 bases from J, with 15 bases between. This CDR3 is built from 15 residues. The CDR3 DNA reads as TGCGCCAGCAGCCTTGGGCAGGGGTGGTACAATGAGCAGTTCTTC. Its translation is CASSLGQGWYNEQFF.

This rearrangement joins TRBV7-2 to TRBJ2-7; 8 bases fit TRBD1. The germline CDR1 and CDR2 sequences are SGHTA and FQGNSA. With V trimmed by 1 base and J by 4 bases, 9 bases remained unmatched. The CDR3 extends over 16 amino acids. The CDR3 sequence: CASSLGSGGAQYEQYF. The CDR3 nucleotides are TGTGCCAGCAGCTTAGGGTCAGGGGGCGCACAGTACGAGCAGTACTTC.

The chain is built from TRBV4-1 and TRBJ2-3, with 9 bases fitting TRBD2. With V trimmed by 2 bases and J by 4 bases, 7 bases remained unmatched. The CDR3 length is 16 residues. Germline V gene sequence: CDR1 MGHRA, CDR2 YSYEKL. CDR3 region: CASSQIAGVKADTQYF. CDR3 nucleotide sequence: TGCGCCAGCAGCCAAATAGCGGGAGTTAAGGCAGATACGCAGTATTTT.

The CDR3 DNA reads TGTGCCTGGAGTGGAGGGGGCTCCTATAATTCACCCCTCCACTTT. This sequence encodes CAWSGGGSYNSPLHF. J is TRBJ1-6 and V is TRBV30; D might be TRBD1 (6 bases). The CDR3 length is 15 residues. The V and J ends lost 1 base and 0 bases respectively, with 7 bases between them. Looked up from germline, CDR1 is GTSNPN and CDR2 is SVGIG (reference sequence).

The rearrangement links TRBV2 to TRBJ2-7, with D tentatively TRBD1 or TRBD2 (6 bases each). Germline V CDR1 and CDR2: SNHLY, FYNNEI. The CDR3 is 14 residues long. V gave up 5 bases and J gave up 3 bases, with 14 bases separating them. CDR3 sequence (DNA): TGTGCCAGCAGTACAGGGCGGGGAAACTACGAGCAGTACTTC. This translates into CASSTGRGNYEQYF. The variable domain in full, with the rest retrieved from reference TRBV2 and TRBJ2-7, is EPEVTQTPSHQVTQMGQEVILRCVPISNHLYFYWYRQILGQKVEFLVSFYNNEISEKSEIFDDQFSVERPDGSNFTLKIRSTKLEDSAMYFCASSTGRGNYEQYFGPGTRLTVT.

For this clone: Since no conserved phenylalanine or tryptophan closes the CDR3, a read error is the likely cause. It is unclear where the CDR3 begins or ends on the DNA, so no DNA is shown, and the CDR3 is as TCRdb lists it. The rearrangement joins TRBV7-3 to TRBJ2-7; the D call TRBD2 from the table was never checked on the DNA. Termini included, the CDR3 measures 10 amino acids. Germline V lookup: CDR1 SGHTA, CDR2 FQGTGA. CDR3 loop: CASGRGVGGN.